Presented here are 8 T cell receptor beta chains from one specimen sequenced in a study of early T cells in non-severe SARS-CoV-2 infection. MiXCR, run by TCRdb on the 5' RACE reads, gives a single entry per CDR3 protein. The sample records around 53,000 distinct CDR3 sequences, roughly 12% being singletons. Source: whole blood, taken at baseline. The receptors originated from an adult who was a healthcare worker with PCR-confirmed SARS-CoV-2 infection or an uninfected control (not recorded which).

This clonotype was counted many times. V gene TRBV27 combines with J gene TRBJ1-5, with D unresolved. The CDR3 contains 13 residues. V was clipped by 2 bases and J by 5 bases, with 7 bases between them. The germline CDR1 and CDR2 sequences are MNHEY and SMNVEV (reference sequence). The CDR3 nucleotides read TGTGCCAGCAGTTTAAGGGAACATCAGCCCCAGCATTTT. The encoded protein is CASSLREHQPQHF.

Here the CDR3 DNA reads TGTGCCAGCAGAAATATAGCGGGAGGGCCTTACGAGCAGTACTTC. It codes for CASRNIAGGPYEQYF. The V gene is TRBV27, the J gene TRBJ2-7; 11 bases map to TRBD2. The CDR3 contains 15 residues. Trimming at V came to 6 bases and at J to 4 bases, leaving 8 bases not matched to a gene. The V gene's germline CDR1 is MNHEY and CDR2 SMNVEV (reference sequence).

This clonotype was detected a few times. The genes are TRBV12-3 or TRBV12-4 and TRBJ1-1; possible D gene TRBD1, 5 bases. Trimming left V 6 bases short and J 0 bases short, with 14 bases between. CDR3 length: 15 amino acids. The DNA for the CDR3 is TGTGCCAGCAGGTGGGGCAGCCCCATGAACACTGAAGCTTTCTTT. It is translated as CASRWGSPMNTEAFF.

This clonotype was counted ten times or more. The rearrangement joins TRBV29-1 to TRBJ1-1, with 8 bases aligning to TRBD1. Germline assignment: CDR1 SQVTM and CDR2 ANQGSEA. The CDR3 sequence is 13 residues long. The V segment lost 8 bases and the J segment 2 bases; nucleotides outside the gene matches: 7. Here the CDR3 DNA reads TGCAGCTTCCTGACAGGGGTAAACACTGAAGCTTTCTTT. This encodes CSFLTGVNTEAFF.

The sample holds a few counts of this clonotype. V is TRBV18 and J is TRBJ1-1, with a weak D call TRBD1 (6 bases). Trimming shortened V by 2 bases and J by 0 bases, and 13 bases separated the two germline ends. The germline CDR1 and CDR2 sequences are KGHSH and LQKENI. There are 16 residues in the CDR3. CDR3 nucleotide sequence: TGTGCCAGCTCACCATTAGGACAGATGATGAACACTGAAGCTTTCTTT. The encoded protein is CASSPLGQMMNTEAFF.

The rearrangement links TRBV12-3 or TRBV12-4 to TRBJ1-2; weak D call: TRBD1 (6 bases). The CDR3 spans 12 residues. V gave up 5 bases and J gave up 4 bases, with 8 bases separating them. The CDR3 DNA reads as TGTGCCAGCAGTACAGGGATCTATGGCTACACCTTC. Encoded protein: CASSTGIYGYTF.

This clonotype was picked up a small number of times. This chain joins TRBV11-1 and TRBJ2-4, with TRBD2 identical over 9 bases. Losses at the gene ends were 6 bases for V and 2 bases for J; bases not matched to a gene: 5. CDR3 length: 15 amino acids. Germline V gene lookup returns CDR1 SGHAT and CDR2 FQDESV (reference sequence). The CDR3 bases are TGTGCCAGCAGTATCCTAGCGGGGACCAAAAACATTCAGTACTTC. It yields the protein CASSILAGTKNIQYF.

This clonotype showed up many times. The rearrangement uses TRBV5-8 and TRBJ2-7; 8 nucleotides match TRBD1. Germline lookup yields CDR1 SGHTS and CDR2 YDEGEE. After removal of 0 bases from V and 3 bases from J, the junction contained 2 bases not matched to a gene. The CDR3 has 14 residues. CDR3 in DNA: TGTGCCAGCAGCTTGGGACAGGGGATCTACGAGCAGTACTTC. The encoded protein is CASSLGQGIYEQYF.